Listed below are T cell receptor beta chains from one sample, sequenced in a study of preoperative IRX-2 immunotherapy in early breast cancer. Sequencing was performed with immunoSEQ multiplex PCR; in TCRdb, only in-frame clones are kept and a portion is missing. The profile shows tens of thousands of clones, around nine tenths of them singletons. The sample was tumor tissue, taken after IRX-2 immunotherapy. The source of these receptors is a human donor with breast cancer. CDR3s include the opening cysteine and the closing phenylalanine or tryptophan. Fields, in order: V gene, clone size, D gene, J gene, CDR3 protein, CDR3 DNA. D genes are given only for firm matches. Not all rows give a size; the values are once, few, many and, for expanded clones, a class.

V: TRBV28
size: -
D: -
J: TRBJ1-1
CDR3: CASRLLSANTEAFF
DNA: TGTGCCAGCAGGCTTTTATCAGCGAACACTGAAGCTTTCTTT

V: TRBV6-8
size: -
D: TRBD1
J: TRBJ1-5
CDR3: CASIRTTGENQPQHF
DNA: TGTGCCAGCATCCGCACTACAGGGGAGAATCAGCCCCAGCATTTT

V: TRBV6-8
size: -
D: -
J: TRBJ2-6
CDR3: CASGVRFGANVLTF
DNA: TGTGCCAGCGGGGTGAGATTTGGGGCCAACGTCCTGACTTTC

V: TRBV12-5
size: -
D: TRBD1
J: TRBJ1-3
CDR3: CASDRAGNTIYF
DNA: TGTGCCAGCGACAGGGCTGGAAACACCATATATTTT

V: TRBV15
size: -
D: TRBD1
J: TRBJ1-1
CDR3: CATSRGTGGLTEAFF
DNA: TGTGCCACCAGCAGGGGGACAGGGGGCTTGACTGAAGCTTTCTTT

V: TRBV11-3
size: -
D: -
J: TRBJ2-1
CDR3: CASSHEGRRQSNNEQFF
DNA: TGTGCCAGCAGCCACGAAGGCCGAAGGCAGTCTAACAATGAGCAGTTCTTC

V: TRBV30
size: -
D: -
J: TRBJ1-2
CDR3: CAWSVRLNYGYTF
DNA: TGTGCCTGGAGTGTACGTCTAAACTATGGCTACACCTTC

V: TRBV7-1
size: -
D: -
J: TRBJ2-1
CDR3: CASSSTNGNEQFF
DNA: TGTGCCAGCAGCTCCACTAACGGCAATGAGCAGTTCTTC

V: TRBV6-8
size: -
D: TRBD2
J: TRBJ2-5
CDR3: CASQGVAGGRLRGETQYF
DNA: TGTGCCAGCCAGGGGGTAGCGGGGGGGCGCCTCAGGGGTGAGACCCAGTACTTC

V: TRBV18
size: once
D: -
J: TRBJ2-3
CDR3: CASSQPLISSTDTQYF
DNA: TGTGCCAGCTCACAACCCTTAATCTCTAGCACAGATACGCAGTATTTT

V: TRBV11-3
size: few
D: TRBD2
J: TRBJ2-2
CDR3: CASSSSTSGWGTGELFF
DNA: TGTGCCAGCAGCTCTTCGACTAGCGGGTGGGGGACCGGGGAGCTGTTTTTT